This TCR beta chain was identified during a study of post-analysis software for immune sequencing data. Study-level results: For normalized Chao1 diversity, multiple sclerosis patients scored significantly lower than controls did. Samples made in the same batch grouped tightly together by F measure.

This clonotype was seen more than once but under ten times. What it recognizes is unknown. Included in the TCR beta cDNA libraries were unique molecular identifiers. Each CDR3 protein gets one entry after TCRdb re-called the PCR reads with MiXCR. The table has about 400,000 distinct CDR3 sequences, approximately 33% seen once; the top ten hold around 15%. The sequence came from a girl between 5 and 17 years old with multiple sclerosis. The sequenced material came from blood.

DNA for the CDR3: TGTGCCAGCAGCGCAGAGCGGTACAATGAGCAGTTCTTC. Translated, it gives CASSAERYNEQFF. The gene calls are TRBV7-6 and TRBJ2-1, with D possibly TRBD2 on 5 matching bases. CDR1 SGHVS and CDR2 FNYEAQ come from the germline V gene. V lost 5 bases, J lost 4 bases, and 9 bases lay in between. The CDR3 runs 13 residues.